Each of the 20 T cell receptor beta chains below was sequenced from the same sample in a study of blood T cell repertoires in COVID-19 (dated by TCRdb to the early 2020s). Library preparation employed the immunoSEQ multiplex PCR assay. Drawn from immuneACCESS, this table holds only the in-frame rearrangements with V and J called that TCRdb kept. Clones are partly lost; checked studies trace under half to an unresolved V gene and leave the rest unexplained. Within this sample are roughly 38,000 clones, with 65% to 85% of them counted one time only. Of the sample, approximately 32% falls within the top ten clones. Sample: peripheral blood. These TCRs come from a man older than 75 with active or convalescent COVID-19.

The V gene is TRBV4-3, the J gene TRBJ1-4; a possible D gene is TRBD1 (5 bases). Trimming took 5 bases from V and 5 from J, leaving 12 bases between them. Germline V gene sequence: CDR1 LGHNA, CDR2 YSLEER. The CDR3 is 14 residues long. The chain's CDR3 is CASSFGGFNEKLFF. The CDR3 nucleotides read TGCGCCAGCAGCTTCGGGGGGTTCAATGAAAAACTGTTTTTT.

In regard to this clone: Lacking the conserved final phenylalanine or tryptophan, this CDR3 likely reflects a read error. The DNA is left out, because the CDR3 cannot be placed on it with certainty; the CDR3 is given as TCRdb lists it. The V gene is TRBV10-1, the J gene TRBJ1-3; TRBD1 is the table's D call and was not checked against the DNA. Germline assignment: CDR1 WNHNN and CDR2 SYGVQD (reference sequence). The CDR3 length is 9 residues, termini included. CDR3 loop: CATVRDRES.

The chain has TRBV4-3 and TRBJ2-3, with TRBD2 identical over 9 bases. V dropped 1 base and J dropped 3; count of bases not matched to a gene: 8. There are 17 residues in the CDR3. Germline CDR1 and CDR2: LGHNA and YSLEER. Written as DNA, the CDR3 is TGCGCCAGCAGCCAAGGGGTGGGACTAGCAGAAACAGATACGCAGTATTTT. It specifies CASSQGVGLAETDTQYF.

The chain joins TRBV7-8 to TRBJ2-5; 15 bases are a match to TRBD2. The CDR3 is 16 residues long. The V gene end was trimmed by 4 bases and the J gene end by 10 bases; junction bases not matched to a gene: 10. Per the germline V gene, CDR1 is SGHVS and CDR2 is FQNEAQ. The CDR3 sequence is CASSSRTSGRVGVQYF. For the CDR3, the DNA is TGTGCCAGCAGCTCCAGGACTAGCGGGAGGGTGGGGGTCCAGTACTTC.

This clone occurred once. The V and J genes are TRBV4-3 and TRBJ2-3, with D unclear. This CDR3 is 15 amino acids long. The V gene lost 0 bases and the J gene lost 2 bases, with 9 bases spanning the gap. The germline gives CDR1 LGHNA, CDR2 YSLEER. As DNA, the CDR3 is TGCGCCAGCAGCCAAGATAACATTCCCACAGATACGCAGTATTTT. Translation gives CASSQDNIPTDTQYF.

The chain is built from TRBV11-2 and TRBJ2-1; 12 bases match TRBD2. The J segment lost 2 bases and the V segment lost 5 bases, leaving 4 bases of the junction unmatched. This CDR3 contains 16 residues. Germline V CDR1 and CDR2: SGHAT, FQNNGV. The CDR3 coding sequence is TGTGCCAGCAGCGACTCTAGCGGGGGGGCCTACAATGAGCAGTTCTTC. This translates into CASSDSSGGAYNEQFF.

This rearrangement joins TRBV27 to TRBJ1-1; a possible D gene is TRBD1 (5 bases). Germline CDR1 MNHEY, CDR2 SMNVEV (reference sequence). CDR3 length: 14 amino acids. Trimming stripped 3 bases from V and 2 bases from J, with 10 bases between. The DNA of the CDR3 is TGTGCCAGCAGTTTTGGGGCCAGAAACACTGAAGCTTTCTTT. Its translation: CASSFGARNTEAFF.

V and J are TRBV6-5 and TRBJ1-2; a weak D match, TRBD1 (5 bases). The V and J ends lost 6 bases and 8 bases respectively, with 16 bases between them. CDR3 length: 13 amino acids. The germline CDR1 and CDR2 sequences are MNHEY and SVGAGI. Here the CDR3 reads CASSLNQGRGYTF. CDR3 in DNA: TGTGCCAGCAGCTTAAACCAGGGTAGAGGCTACACCTTC.

This clone turned up a few times. This rearrangement joins TRBV30 to TRBJ1-1, with D possibly TRBD1 on 6 matching bases. The CDR3 covers 14 residues. Germline CDR1 is GTSNPN and CDR2 is SVGIG (reference sequence). The V end lost 3 bases, the J end lost 7 bases, and 18 bases lay between the germline ends. In DNA form, the CDR3 reads TGTGCCTGGAGAGGGTCGGGGGGCGTTGGTGAAGCTTTCTTT. Translated, it gives CAWRGSGGVGEAFF.

This chain links TRBV3-1 (or the pseudogene TRBV3-2) with TRBJ2-1, with D possibly being TRBD2 (5 bases). Germline V gene lookup returns CDR1 LGHDT and CDR2 YNNKEL (reference sequence). Trimming stripped 4 bases from V and 5 bases from J, with 15 bases between. This CDR3 is built from 15 residues. DNA for the CDR3: TGTGCCAGCAGCCCCCGGAGGCCGGAGGACAATGAGCAGTTCTTC. Translating gives CASSPRRPEDNEQFF.

This chain joins TRBV7-6 and TRBJ2-3; D may be TRBD1 (6 bases). Trimming removed 8 bases at V and 3 bases at J, with 18 bases between. Germline CDR1 reads SGHVS; CDR2 reads FNYEAQ. The CDR3 is made up of 15 amino acids. Here the CDR3 DNA reads TGTGCCAGCGCTGCCTTAGGGGGAAGAACAGATACGCAGTATTTT. It codes for CASAALGGRTDTQYF.

The rearrangement joins TRBV15 to TRBJ2-5; D is ambiguous. V lost 1 base to trimming and J lost 1 base, with 10 bases between them. The CDR3 is made up of 15 amino acids. CDR1 and CDR2 (germline): LNHNV, YYDKDF (reference sequence). This CDR3 reads CATSRALVTQETQYF. As DNA, the CDR3 is TGTGCCACCAGCAGAGCCCTAGTAACCCAAGAGACCCAGTACTTC.

In this sample, this clone turned up a few times. The gene calls are TRBV9 and TRBJ1-2; possible D gene TRBD1, 6 bases. The germline CDR1 and CDR2 sequences are SGDLS and YYNGEE. The CDR3 is 13 residues long. Trimming shortened V by 0 bases and J by 5 bases, and 8 bases separated the two germline ends. The chain's CDR3 is CASSVEGTYGYTF. As DNA, the CDR3 is TGTGCCAGCAGCGTAGAGGGGACATATGGCTACACCTTC.

CDR3 region: CASSPQNRAATF. DNA of the CDR3: TGTGCCAGCAGTCCCCAAAACAGGGCCGCCACCTTC. The chain couples TRBV12-3 or TRBV12-4 to TRBJ1-2, with D perhaps TRBD1 (6 bases). V lost 5 bases and J 13 bases, leaving 17 bases between the germline ends. The CDR3 totals 12 residues.

The V gene is TRBV5-1, the J gene TRBJ2-7; possible D gene TRBD2, 5 bases. Germline V CDR1 and CDR2: SGHRS, YFSETQ. Between the trimmed V and J ends, which lost 0 bases and 4 bases, there was a span of 14 bases. The CDR3 consists of 15 residues. The chain's CDR3 is CASSLASGIGYEQYF. CDR3 nucleotide sequence: TGCGCCAGCAGCTTGGCATCCGGGATTGGATACGAGCAGTACTTC.

The DNA for the CDR3 is TGTGCCAGCAGCGATGGGACAAGCTATGGCTACACCTTC. Its translation: CASSDGTSYGYTF. V gene TRBV5-6 combines with J gene TRBJ1-2, with a tentative D call TRBD1 (6 bases). Per germline, CDR1 SGHDT and CDR2 YYEEEE. The length of the CDR3 is 13 residues. V was clipped by 4 bases and J by 4 bases, with 11 bases between them.

The rearrangement uses TRBV4-2 and TRBJ1-4; D is undetermined. There are 15 residues in the CDR3. Trimming cost V 0 bases and J 0 bases, with 5 bases left between them. The germline CDR1 and CDR2 sequences are LGHNA and YNFKEQ. The CDR3 is CASSQDRSTNEKLFF. The CDR3 nucleotides are TGTGCCAGCAGCCAAGACAGATCAACTAATGAAAAACTGTTTTTT.

The V gene is TRBV9, the J gene TRBJ2-3, with 9 bases that match TRBD2. The CDR3 has 15 amino acids. Trimming removed 4 bases from V and 4 bases from J; junction bases left unmatched: 7. Germline CDR1 SGDLS, CDR2 YYNGEE. CDR3 amino acids: CASSSPGLASDTQYF. The DNA of the CDR3 is TGTGCCAGCAGCTCACCGGGACTAGCATCAGATACGCAGTATTTT.

The chain has TRBV10-3 and TRBJ2-3; TRBD2 might be the D (5 bases). Trimming took 6 bases from V and 4 from J, leaving 14 bases between them. This CDR3 spans 14 amino acids. Germline values: CDR1 ENHRY, CDR2 SYGVKD. As DNA, the CDR3 is TGTGCCATCAGCACGGGGAGCGGAGCAGATACGCAGTATTTT. This codes for CAISTGSGADTQYF.

This clone has just one count. The chain recombines TRBV29-1 with TRBJ2-1; D perhaps matches TRBD2 (6 bases). CDR3 length: 17 residues. The V end was cut by 0 bases, the J end by 4 bases, with 19 bases between. CDR1 and CDR2 from the germline V gene are SQVTM and ANQGSEA. As DNA, the CDR3 is TGCAGCGTTGAAGAGGCGCGGGGTCGGGAGCTATACAATGAGCAGTTCTTC. As protein: CSVEEARGRELYNEQFF.